What follows are 6 T cell receptor beta chains derived from one specimen sequenced in a study of cytomegalovirus exposure and HLA in healthy donors. Amplification used 60 Vbeta primers and 13 Jbeta primers. TCRdb's copy holds only in-frame clones and misses some; the assay was immunoSEQ multiplex PCR. The sample lists around 150,000 clones, about 78% occurring once. Sequencing input: PBMCs. The receptors come from a male donor in good health and CMV-seronegative.

The genes are TRBV9 and TRBJ1-6, with no clear D. V was shortened by 0 bases and J by 7 bases, with 14 bases between the two germline ends. CDR1 and CDR2 from the germline V gene are SGDLS and YYNGEE. The CDR3 totals 16 residues. The CDR3 loop is CASSVAPREWNSPLHF. CDR3 coding DNA: TGTGCCAGCAGCGTAGCTCCCCGGGAGTGGAATTCACCCCTCCACTTT.

V is TRBV13 and J is TRBJ1-3; unclear D gene. Trimming removed 5 bases from V and 2 bases from J, with 22 bases in between. The CDR3 runs to 18 residues. CDR1 is PRHDT, CDR2 FYEKMQ, per germline (reference sequence). The CDR3 DNA reads as TGTGCCAGCAGCCGAAGTAAGTCTGTTGGGAGACCTGGAAACACCATATATTTT. Translating gives CASSRSKSVGRPGNTIYF.

This clone qualifies as medium-sized. The V and J genes are TRBV6-5 and TRBJ1-2, with a tentative D call TRBD1 (5 bases). The germline V gene encodes CDR1 MNHEY and CDR2 SVGAGI. The CDR3 length is 15 residues. V gave up 3 bases and J gave up 2 bases, with 13 bases separating them. The CDR3 region has the DNA TGTGCCAGCAGTTATTCCTGGAGGGGCAACTATGGCTACACCTTC. Translated: CASSYSWRGNYGYTF.

This clone was recorded a few times. The junction departs from the called germline gene at one end, perhaps through a read error. The chain combines TRBV11-2 with TRBJ1-2, with unresolved D. The CDR3 loop spans 14 amino acids. Germline V CDR1 and CDR2: SGHAT, FQNNGV. The CDR3 nucleotides read TGTGCCAGCAGCTTAGATAGTGTAGACTATGGCTACCCCTTC. Its translation is CASSLDSVDYGYPF.

The table lists this clone with a few counts. The V gene is TRBV7-2, the J gene TRBJ1-2; 12 positions agree with TRBD1. V lost 3 bases, J lost 7 bases, and 9 bases stayed unmatched. The CDR3 has 16 amino acids. Germline V CDR1 and CDR2: SGHTA, FQGNSA. The DNA for the CDR3 is TGTGCCAGCAGCTTGATCGCCGGGACAGGGGGCCGTGGCTACACCTTC. It is translated as CASSLIAGTGGRGYTF.

The genes are TRBV6-4 and TRBJ2-3, with 11 bases aligning to TRBD2. V dropped 4 bases and J dropped 0; count of bases not matched to a gene: 6. The CDR3 loop spans 17 amino acids. CDR1 is MRHNA, CDR2 SNTAGT, per germline. The CDR3 nucleotides read TGTGCCAGCAGTGCGCTAGCGGGAGGATTTAGCACAGATACGCAGTATTTT. This translates into CASSALAGGFSTDTQYF.